This T cell receptor (beta chain) was captured in a study of blood T cells in healthy people across ages. A second roughly 6 to 12 cycle PCR used barcoded and J-beta primers. TCRdb reprocessed the 5' RACE reads with MiXCR, giving one entry per CDR3 protein. The repertoire consists of about 1.8 million distinct CDR3 sequences, with roughly 52% occurring once and the leading ten covering roughly 2%. Whole-study findings and limits: It was found that TCR beta diversity correlated strongly with the percentage of naive T cells.

In regard to this clonotype: Its antigen is not known.

Source material: blood. The clonotype originates from a woman in her thirties or forties in good health.

The CDR3 loop reads CASSPAYGGRNEQFF. DNA of the CDR3: TGTGCCAGCAGTCCGGCCTACGGGGGGCGAAATGAGCAGTTCTTC. The V and J genes are TRBV12-3 or TRBV12-4 and TRBJ2-1, with D possibly being TRBD2 (7 bases). Trimming left V 5 bases short and J 7 bases short, with 18 bases between. The CDR3 runs to 15 residues.